The 32 T cell receptor beta chains in this list originate from one sample, sequenced in a study of CD4 T cells in relation to SARS-CoV-2 and coronaviruses. Their specific antigens are unknown. Before the COVID-19 pandemic, during about 2010-2019, CD4+ T cells were taken from unexposed donors. After nine to ten days of culture, CD4+ T cells were isolated. Clones were sequenced by immunoSEQ multiplex PCR, and TCRdb holds only the in-frame ones, with some missing. The repertoire holds roughly 19,000 clones, about 80% seen once, with approximately 16% in the top ten. Sequenced material: CD4+ T cells from PBMCs, cultured in vitro. All receptors derive from a human donor in good health.

V is TRBV7-2 and J is TRBJ2-1; 8 bases are shared with TRBD1. This CDR3 spans 13 amino acids. J gave up 7 bases and V 6 bases, and 5 bases lay outside the gene matches. The germline V gene encodes CDR1 SGHTA and CDR2 FQGNSA. The CDR3 coding sequence is TGTGCCAGCAGAGTCAGGGGGCAGAATGAGCAGTTCTTC. It is translated as CASRVRGQNEQFF.

This chain connects TRBV19 to TRBJ1-5; no clear D. Germline V lookup: CDR1 LNHDA, CDR2 SQIVND (reference sequence). V was cut by 2 bases and J by 0 bases, with 17 bases left in between. The CDR3 has 18 amino acids. The DNA for the CDR3 is TGTGCCAGTAGTATACGGCGTCAGCGGAATAATAGCAATCAGCCCCAGCATTTT. It translates to CASSIRRQRNNSNQPQHF.

The rearrangement joins TRBV24-1 to TRBJ2-1; a weak D match, TRBD1 (6 bases). V lost 5 bases, J lost 4 bases, and 8 bases lay in between. Germline lookup yields CDR1 KGHDR and CDR2 SFDVKD. The CDR3 runs to 13 residues. The CDR3 region is CATSGGGYNEQFF. The CDR3, as DNA: TGTGCCACCAGTGGAGGGGGTTACAATGAGCAGTTCTTC.

The chain employs TRBV12-3 or TRBV12-4 and TRBJ1-1; D possibly corresponds to TRBD1 (5 bases). This CDR3 contains 13 residues. The ends were cut back, 5 bases at V and 3 bases at J, with 10 bases in the middle. The CDR3 bases are TGTGCCAGCAGTCCAGGGAGAGACACTGAAGCTTTCTTT. The encoded protein is CASSPGRDTEAFF.

This clone was recorded once. The chain couples TRBV12-3 or TRBV12-4 to TRBJ1-2, with TRBD1 identical over 8 bases. J lost 5 bases, V lost 4 bases, and 3 bases had no gene match. The CDR3 is 13 residues long. The CDR3: CASSSGQVYGYTF. The CDR3 DNA reads TGTGCCAGCAGTTCGGGACAGGTATATGGCTACACCTTC.

A few counts support this clone. This chain links TRBV2 with TRBJ2-1; 8 bases map to TRBD2. The germline gives CDR1 SNHLY, CDR2 FYNNEI. CDR3 size: 15 residues. With V trimmed by 6 bases and J by 5 bases, 9 bases remained unmatched. The CDR3 here is CASRVTSATDNEQFF. In nucleotides, the CDR3 is TGTGCCAGCAGAGTGACTAGCGCAACAGACAATGAGCAGTTCTTC.

This chain uses TRBV14 with TRBJ2-1; D possibly corresponds to TRBD2 (6 bases). Between the trimmed V and J ends, which lost 6 bases and 1 base, there was a span of 19 bases. The germline gives CDR1 SGHDN, CDR2 FVKESK. The CDR3 runs to 17 residues. The CDR3, as DNA: TGTGCCAGCAGTCAGAGGAGGGGTGGAGGATCCTACAATGAGCAGTTCTTC. It yields the protein CASSQRRGGGSYNEQFF.

The rearrangement joins TRBV27 to TRBJ2-3; D gene unclear. Trimming pared 4 bases from V and 6 bases from J, leaving 8 bases between. The CDR3 contains 12 residues. The germline CDR1 and CDR2 sequences are MNHEY and SMNVEV (reference sequence). CDR3 coding DNA: TGTGCCAGCAGTTACCCGACGGATACGCAGTATTTT. Its translation: CASSYPTDTQYF.

The chain couples TRBV4-2 to TRBJ1-1; D unclear. CDR1 is LGHNA, CDR2 YNFKEQ, per germline. Trimming cost V 1 base and J 5 bases, with 5 bases left between them. CDR3 length equals 12 residues. For the CDR3, the DNA is TGTGCCAGCAGCCAAGGGAGGACTGAAGCTTTCTTT. Amino acids: CASSQGRTEAFF.

The genes are TRBV6-1 and TRBJ1-2, with D unresolved. The CDR3 loop spans 13 amino acids. Germline V lookup: CDR1 MNHNS, CDR2 SASEGT. The V end lost 6 bases, the J end lost 8 bases, and 16 bases lay between the germline ends. CDR3 sequence (DNA): TGTGCCAGCAGCCCCGCCCCCGGAGGGGGCTACACCTTC. Its translation: CASSPAPGGGYTF.

V and J are TRBV6-2 or TRBV6-3 and TRBJ1-6; D is unresolved. Germline V lookup: CDR1 MNHEY, CDR2 SVGEGT. V lost 2 bases, J lost 8 bases, and 7 bases lay in between. The CDR3 has 13 amino acids. CDR3 residues: CASSYPGDSPLHF. The CDR3 coding sequence is TGTGCCAGCAGTTACCCTGGGGATTCACCCCTCCACTTT.

This rearrangement joins TRBV19 to TRBJ1-5; 8 bases fit TRBD1. Trimming cost V 5 bases and J 0 bases; bases outside gene matches: 9. CDR3 size: 17 residues. Germline assignment: CDR1 LNHDA and CDR2 SQIVND (reference sequence). The CDR3 DNA follows: TGTGCCAGTAGTGGGGGGACAGGTGCCGGTAGCAATCAGCCCCAGCATTTT. Residues: CASSGGTGAGSNQPQHF.

CDR3 nucleotide sequence: TGTGCCAGCAGTGAAGGCTCTTTAAGTAAACTCTCCTACGAGCAGTACTTC. Amino acid sequence: CASSEGSLSKLSYEQYF. The V and J genes are TRBV2 and TRBJ2-7; D remains ambiguous. CDR1 and CDR2 from the germline V gene are SNHLY and FYNNEI. This CDR3 region has 17 residues. V was cut by 1 base and J by 0 bases, with 16 bases left in between.

This sequence joins TRBV5-1 and TRBJ2-5; D is possibly TRBD2 (6 bases). In germline, CDR1 is SGHRS, CDR2 YFSETQ. V shed 4 bases and J shed 2 bases, with 12 bases lying between them. CDR3 size: 14 residues. The CDR3 nucleotides read TGCGCCAGCAGCGCCGGGAGACCACAAGAGACCCAGTACTTC. Translating it yields CASSAGRPQETQYF.

The chain is built from TRBV29-1 and TRBJ2-1, with 7 bases that match TRBD2. The V gene's germline CDR1 is SQVTM and CDR2 ANQGSEA. The V segment lost 0 bases and the J segment 4 bases; nucleotides outside the gene matches: 9. The length of the CDR3 is 16 residues. The CDR3 DNA follows: TGCAGCGTTGAAGATAGCGGCCCCGGGGGGTACAATGAGCAGTTCTTC. It encodes CSVEDSGPGGYNEQFF.

The V gene is TRBV6-2 or TRBV6-3, the J gene TRBJ2-3; 7 positions agree with TRBD2. Trimming cost V 2 bases and J 1 base; bases outside gene matches: 3. Germline assignment: CDR1 MNHEY and CDR2 SVGEGT. The CDR3 is made up of 15 amino acids. The CDR3 region has the DNA TGTGCCAGCAGTTACGCGGGGGACCGCACAGATACGCAGTATTTT. Protein product: CASSYAGDRTDTQYF.

The chain links TRBV5-1 to TRBJ2-1; 15 bases agree with TRBD2. Germline lookup yields CDR1 SGHRS and CDR2 YFSETQ. CDR3 length: 12 amino acids. The ends lost 7 bases at V and 15 bases at J; junction bases unmatched: 5. For the CDR3, the DNA is TGCGCCAGCGGGACTAGCGGGAGGAGCGCGTTCTTC. Translation: CASGTSGRSAFF.

This chain joins TRBV18 and TRBJ1-5; tentatively, D is TRBD1 (5 bases). This CDR3 contains 15 residues. Trimming removed 1 base from V and 3 bases from J, with 10 bases in between. Germline V CDR1 and CDR2: KGHSH, LQKENI. CDR3 nucleotide sequence: TGTGCCAGCTCACCACGGCCAGGGCCCAATCAGCCCCAGCATTTT. Amino acid sequence: CASSPRPGPNQPQHF.

V usage is TRBV9 and J usage is TRBJ2-6; 9 bases fit TRBD2. Germline V lookup: CDR1 SGDLS, CDR2 YYNGEE. CDR3 length equals 18 residues. Unmatched junction bases numbered 7, after V lost 3 bases and J lost 0 bases. The CDR3 nucleotides are TGTGCCAGCAGCGGACTAGCGGCCCAACACTCTGGGGCCAACGTCCTGACTTTC. The encoded protein is CASSGLAAQHSGANVLTF.

This clone was seen a handful of times. The V call is TRBV7-9, the J call TRBJ1-2, with 9 bases fitting TRBD1. The CDR3 runs 16 residues. Germline V gene data show CDR1 as SEHNR and CDR2 as FQNEAQ (reference sequence). V shed 5 bases and J 6 bases; nucleotides not matched to a gene: 13. In DNA, the CDR3 is TGTGCCAGCAGCCCCGGACAGGGGATCAGTTCTGATGGCTACACCTTC. This sequence encodes CASSPGQGISSDGYTF.

This sequence joins TRBV15 and TRBJ2-7, with D perhaps TRBD2 (6 bases). V shed 0 bases and J shed 3 bases, with 15 bases lying between them. CDR1 LNHNV and CDR2 YYDKDF come from the germline V gene (reference sequence). The CDR3 has 16 residues. CDR3 sequence (DNA): TGTGCCACCAGCAGAGATTCGGCTAGCGCGTACTACGAGCAGTACTTC. Protein sequence: CATSRDSASAYYEQYF.

This chain uses TRBV2 with TRBJ2-5, with D tentatively TRBD1 (5 bases). Germline V gene sequence: CDR1 SNHLY, CDR2 FYNNEI. The CDR3 loop spans 13 amino acids. V shed 7 bases and J shed 2 bases, with 11 bases lying between them. The CDR3 spells CASMQGEQETQYF. The CDR3 coding sequence is TGTGCCAGCATGCAGGGCGAACAAGAGACCCAGTACTTC. Combining the CDR3 with reference TRBV2 and TRBJ2-5 gives the whole variable domain EPEVTQTPSHQVTQMGQEVILRCVPISNHLYFYWYRQILGQKVEFLVSFYNNEISEKSEIFDDQFSVERPDGSNFTLKIRSTKLEDSAMYFCASMQGEQETQYFGPGTRLLVL.

This clone was seen a few times. This chain links TRBV20-1 with TRBJ2-7, with 7 bases that match TRBD1. The ends lost 6 bases at V and 3 bases at J; junction bases unmatched: 2. Germline CDR1 and CDR2: DFQATT and SNEGSKA (reference sequence). There are 11 residues in the CDR3. The CDR3 coding sequence is TGCAGTGCACGGACAGGCTACGAGCAGTACTTC. Translated: CSARTGYEQYF.

This clone has a handful of counts. The rearrangement joins TRBV15 to TRBJ2-5; perhaps TRBD1 as D (5 bases). V lost 4 bases and J lost 5, with 11 bases in between. The length of the CDR3 is 13 residues. Germline loops: CDR1 LNHNV, CDR2 YYDKDF (reference sequence). The CDR3 nucleotides read TGTGCCACCAGCACCCCCAGGGCGGAGACCCAGTACTTC. Its protein product is CATSTPRAETQYF.

V and J are TRBV9 and TRBJ2-1; no definite D call. The length of the CDR3 is 15 residues. The germline V gene encodes CDR1 SGDLS and CDR2 YYNGEE. With 0 bases removed from V and 0 bases from J, the gap between germline ends came to 7 bases. CDR3 sequence: CASSVGRVSYNEQFF. DNA for the CDR3: TGTGCCAGCAGCGTAGGACGAGTCTCCTACAATGAGCAGTTCTTC.

DNA of the CDR3: TGTGCCAGCAGCGAGACTAGCGGGAAATCCCAAGAGACCCAGTACTTC. It encodes CASSETSGKSQETQYF. The J gene is TRBJ2-5, the V gene TRBV9; TRBD2 agrees at 11 bases. This CDR3 has 16 residues. Per germline, CDR1 SGDLS and CDR2 YYNGEE. With V trimmed by 3 bases and J by 1 base, 5 bases remained unmatched.

This chain connects TRBV25-1 to TRBJ2-5; 9 bases are a match to TRBD2. The V and J ends lost 3 bases and 4 bases, in that order; junction bases with no gene match: 6. CDR3 length: 15 residues. The germline V gene has CDR1 MGHDK and CDR2 SYGVNS. The CDR3 sequence is CASSDVLAGIETQYF. The CDR3 DNA reads as TGTGCCAGCAGTGATGTCCTAGCGGGAATAGAGACCCAGTACTTC.

The chain is built from TRBV6-1 and TRBJ2-3; no clear D. The CDR3 runs 15 residues. Trimming stripped 1 base from V and 0 bases from J, with 8 bases between. Germline CDR1 MNHNS, CDR2 SASEGT. CDR3 nucleotide sequence: TGTGCCAGCAGTGAAGACGGAACTAGCACAGATACGCAGTATTTT. It yields the protein CASSEDGTSTDTQYF.

A single count supports this clone. This chain links TRBV12-5 with TRBJ2-2; no reliable D call. V was shortened by 1 base and J by 5 bases, with 5 bases between the two germline ends. Germline-derived CDR1 and CDR2 are LGHNT and FRNRAP. The CDR3 is 13 amino acids. The CDR3 here is CASGLGQTGELFF. As DNA, the CDR3 is TGTGCTAGTGGTTTGGGGCAGACCGGGGAGCTGTTTTTT. Filled out from reference TRBV12-5 and TRBJ2-2, the complete variable domain reads DARVTQTPRHKVTEMGQEVTMRCQPILGHNTVFWYRQTMMQGLELLAYFRNRAPLDDSGMPKDRFSAEMPDATLATLKIQPSEPRDSAVYFCASGLGQTGELFFGEGSRLTVL.

The chain has TRBV5-1 and TRBJ1-4; D is possibly TRBD1 (5 bases). The CDR3 length is 12 residues. V was shortened by 5 bases and J by 8 bases, with 10 bases between the two germline ends. From germline, CDR1 is SGHRS and CDR2 YFSETQ. The CDR3, as DNA: TGCGCCAGCAGTCAGGGAGGAGAAAAACTGTTTTTT. It codes for CASSQGGEKLFF.

This chain links TRBV9 with TRBJ2-1; 8 bases are a match to TRBD2. From germline, CDR1 is SGDLS and CDR2 YYNGEE. The junction had 15 bases not matched to a gene; V was cut back by 1 base and J by 6 bases. This CDR3 comprises 18 residues. In DNA, the CDR3 is TGTGCCAGCAGCGTAAATCCCTATGGAAAGCGGGAGTTCAATGAGCAGTTCTTC. It yields the protein CASSVNPYGKREFNEQFF.

The V call is TRBV18, the J call TRBJ2-1; 9 nucleotides match TRBD1. The CDR3 sequence is 15 residues long. The V and J ends lost 0 bases and 12 bases, in that order; junction bases with no gene match: 9. CDR1 KGHSH and CDR2 LQKENI come from the germline V gene. The CDR3 spells CASSPPVNDRGVQFF. As DNA, the CDR3 is TGTGCCAGCTCACCACCGGTAAATGACAGGGGGGTGCAGTTCTTC. Based on the CDR3 plus reference TRBV18 and TRBJ2-1, the full variable domain is NAGVMQNPRHLVRRRGQEARLRCSPMKGHSHVYWYRQLPEEGLKFMVYLQKENIIDESGMPKERFSAEFPKEGPSILRIQQVVRGDSAAYFCASSPPVNDRGVQFFGPGTRLTVL.